This T cell receptor (beta chain) was sequenced for a study of blood T cell repertoires in COVID-19. Study-level information: From T cells, B-cell-depleted T cells, or PBMCs came the material, which was cDNA or gDNA.

This clone was seen only a few times. The assay was immunoSEQ multiplex PCR, and TCRdb's table has in-frame clones only and misses some. The table includes a few hundred thousand clones, around 91% detected once. V lost 5 bases, J lost 1 base, and 9 bases lay in between. Per the germline V gene, CDR1 is MDHEN and CDR2 is SYDVKM. The CDR3 has 14 residues. Sequencing was done on a sample of PBMCs or T cells enriched from blood (not recorded which). The chain joins TRBV28 to TRBJ2-1, with a possible D match to TRBD2 (5 bases). The receptor was isolated from a woman between 18 and 30 years old with acute COVID-19. CDR3 in amino acids: CASSSGFSYNEQFF. CDR3 bases: TGTGCCAGCAGTAGCGGCTTTTCCTACAATGAGCAGTTCTTC. The complete variable domain, with remaining parts taken from reference TRBV28 and TRBJ2-1, reads DVKVTQSSRYLVKRTGEKVFLECVQDMDHENMFWYRQDPGLGLRLIYFSYDVKMKEKGDIPEGYSVSREKKERFSLILESASTNQTSMYLCASSSGFSYNEQFFGPGTRLTVL.